The 16 T cell receptor beta chains presented below share a single source sample, sequenced in a study of chemoradiotherapy in HPV16-positive cancers. Some clones are missing from TCRdb's copy, which holds only in-frame ones; the method was immunoSEQ multiplex PCR. The sample yields 25,000 to 40,000 clones, 89% seen once. The sample in question was blood, obtained from a patient who underwent chemoradiotherapy. The receptors stem from a human donor with HPV-associated anogenital cancer.

This chain links TRBV7-9 with TRBJ1-2, with D tentatively TRBD1 (5 bases). CDR1 SEHNR and CDR2 FQNEAQ come from the germline V gene (reference sequence). The CDR3 length is 15 residues. Between the trimmed V and J ends, which lost 6 bases and 4 bases, there was a span of 18 bases. CDR3 sequence (DNA): TGTGCCAGCAGTCCCCCGGGGCAGGGTGGCTATGGCTACACCTTC. Protein product: CASSPPGQGGYGYTF. The entire variable domain, with the rest obtained from reference TRBV7-9 and TRBJ1-2, is as follows: DTGVSQNPRHKITKRGQNVTFRCDPISEHNRLYWYRQTLGQGPEFLTYFQNEAQLEKSRLLSDRFSAERPKGSFSTLEIQRTEQGDSAMYLCASSPPGQGGYGYTFGSGTRLTVV.

CDR3: CASSLAREQYSNQPQHF. CDR3 coding DNA: TGTGCCAGCAGCTTAGCGAGGGAACAGTATAGCAATCAGCCCCAGCATTTT. The chain has TRBV7-9 and TRBJ1-5; D gene ambiguous. CDR3 length: 17 residues. Trimming took off 0 bases at V and 0 bases at J, with 12 bases between the two ends. Germline V CDR1 and CDR2: SEHNR, FQNEAQ (reference sequence).

The V call is TRBV10-3, the J call TRBJ1-1; TRBD1 might be the D (5 bases). The V and J ends lost 8 bases and 3 bases respectively, with 10 bases between them. This CDR3 spans 12 amino acids. The germline V gene has CDR1 ENHRY and CDR2 SYGVKD. CDR3 in amino acids: CAIRRGDTEAFF. CDR3 DNA: TGTGCCATCCGTCGGGGGGACACTGAAGCTTTCTTT.

The V call is TRBV28, the J call TRBJ2-5; no definite D call. CDR1 and CDR2 (germline): MDHEN, SYDVKM. Trimming took 6 bases from V and 11 from J, leaving 10 bases between them. The CDR3 loop spans 10 amino acids. CDR3 in amino acids: CASSGPFQYF. CDR3 DNA sequence: TGTGCCAGCAGCGGGCCTTTTCAGTACTTC.

V gene TRBV7-2 combines with J gene TRBJ2-1; D unresolved. Germline values: CDR1 SGHTA, CDR2 FQGNSA. Trimming left V 5 bases short and J 9 bases short, with 14 bases between. The CDR3 is made up of 13 amino acids. CDR3 DNA: TGTGCCAGCAGCGCCCCCGGCAGCTCTGAGCAGTTCTTC. It codes for CASSAPGSSEQFF.

The chain uses TRBV21-1 and TRBJ1-2; the listed D gene, TRBD1, was not tested against the DNA. TRBV21-1 is assigned pseudogene status. CDR3 size: 19 residues. The CDR3, as DNA: TGTGCCAGCAGCAAATGGGGGGTGGCCCGGGACAGGGACGAGGATGGCTACACCTTC. Protein: CASSKWGVARDRDEDGYTF.

The chain employs TRBV7-9 and TRBJ2-3; D is unresolved. Trimming took 4 bases from V and 6 from J, leaving 11 bases between them. The CDR3 runs to 13 residues. Germline CDR1 is SEHNR and CDR2 is FQNEAQ (reference sequence). The CDR3 nucleotides read TGTGCCAGCAGCTCAATAAGTGCGGATACGCAGTATTTT. Its translation is CASSSISADTQYF.

The CDR3 DNA is TGCGCCAGCAGCACTAGCGGGAGGATGGATAATGAGCAGTTCTTC. Translation: CASSTSGRMDNEQFF. The genes are TRBV5-1 and TRBJ2-1; TRBD2 aligns across 12 bases. The CDR3 consists of 15 residues. Germline-derived CDR1 and CDR2 are SGHRS and YFSETQ. J gave up 7 bases and V 4 bases, and 6 bases lay outside the gene matches.

This sequence joins TRBV12-5 and TRBJ2-7; 7 nucleotides line up with TRBD1. Germline CDR1 reads LGHNT; CDR2 reads FRNRAP. The CDR3 is 13 amino acids. Trimming removed 6 bases from V and 9 bases from J; junction bases left unmatched: 11. The CDR3 sequence is CASGQGLSTMQYF. CDR3 coding DNA: TGTGCTAGTGGACAGGGGCTGTCTACGATGCAGTACTTC.

The V gene is TRBV6-5, the J gene TRBJ2-3, with 8 bases fitting TRBD1. The CDR3 is 14 residues long. Trimming removed 6 bases from V and 3 bases from J; junction bases left unmatched: 5. CDR1 and CDR2 from the germline V gene are MNHEY and SVGAGI. The CDR3 region is CASRSDRATDTQYF. The CDR3, as DNA: TGTGCCAGCAGGTCGGACAGGGCTACAGATACGCAGTATTTT.

V and J are TRBV4-1 and TRBJ1-2; D gene unclear. The CDR3 runs 14 residues. V shed 0 bases and J shed 4 bases, with 9 bases lying between them. CDR1 and CDR2 (germline): MGHRA, YSYEKL. The CDR3 loop reads CASSQEGFGYGYTF. The CDR3 DNA reads TGCGCCAGCAGCCAAGAGGGTTTTGGCTATGGCTACACCTTC.

The J gene is TRBJ2-7, the V gene TRBV27; 9 bases fit TRBD1. Germline CDR1 reads MNHEY; CDR2 reads SMNVEV (reference sequence). The CDR3 is 13 residues long. V shed 5 bases and J 6 bases; nucleotides not matched to a gene: 5. DNA of the CDR3: TGTGCCAGCAGTATGGACAGGGGTGGCGAGCAGTACTTC. This sequence encodes CASSMDRGGEQYF.

This chain connects TRBV6-1 to TRBJ1-5; D gene uncertain. Germline V gene data show CDR1 as MNHNS and CDR2 as SASEGT. The CDR3 contains 13 residues. V dropped 1 base and J dropped 7 bases, with 8 bases sitting between them. This CDR3 is CASSEGGWQPQHF. In DNA form, the CDR3 reads TGTGCCAGCAGTGAAGGAGGGTGGCAGCCCCAGCATTTT.

This chain joins TRBV7-2 and TRBJ1-6; D is undetermined. The CDR3 runs to 15 residues. Trimming pared 4 bases from V and 3 bases from J, leaving 10 bases between. Germline-derived CDR1 and CDR2 are SGHTA and FQGNSA. Here the CDR3 DNA reads TGTGCCAGCAGCTCCCAGAATTTCTATAATTCACCCCTCCACTTT. Its translation: CASSSQNFYNSPLHF.

The chain carries TRBV5-4 and TRBJ1-1; no clear D gene. The V gene's germline CDR1 is SGHNT and CDR2 YYREEE (reference sequence). V was clipped by 9 bases and J by 0 bases, with 15 bases between them. The CDR3 length is 14 residues. The CDR3 is CATYRVAMNTEAFF. In DNA form, the CDR3 reads TGTGCCACCTATAGGGTGGCGATGAACACTGAAGCTTTCTTT.

This chain links TRBV18 with TRBJ1-1; TRBD1 matches at 7 bases. The germline V gene encodes CDR1 KGHSH and CDR2 LQKENI. The CDR3 is 15 amino acids. V shed 6 bases, J shed 0 bases, and the junction held 7 bases outside the gene matches. The CDR3 spells CASSPSTGMNTEAFF. In DNA form, the CDR3 reads TGTGCCAGCTCTCCTTCGACAGGGATGAACACTGAAGCTTTCTTT.